A selection of T cell receptor beta chains follows, all from one sample in a study of blood T cell repertoires in COVID-19. Profiled with immunoSEQ multiplex PCR; TCRdb holds only in-frame clones, not every one. Among approximately 440,000 clones listed, 90% were seen once. What was sequenced was PBMCs or T cells enriched from blood (not recorded which). The receptors were sampled from a man aged 18 to 30 who had recovered from COVID-19. CDR3s leave out the opening cysteine and the closing phenylalanine or tryptophan.

>TRBV7-6|TRBJ2-6
ASSSRPGTGANVLT
>TRBV11-2|TRBJ2-1
ASSVSLSYNEQF
>TRBV4-1|TRBJ2-2
ASSQDGGGTGELF
>TRBV19|TRBJ1-2
ASRPPGAGYGYT
>TRBV7-6|TRBJ2-7
ASSRGREGLGGEQY
>TRBV24-1|TRBJ1-2
ATYPRGARGYT
>TRBV12-3/TRBV12-4|TRBJ2-3
ASGGLAGNTQY
>TRBV5-4|TRBJ1-5
ASSLDSGPNQPQH
>TRBV18|TRBJ1-1
ASEPLGGNTEAF
>TRBV21-1|TRBJ1-2
ASSKCSEHVHPLYGYT
>TRBV5-1|TRBJ2-1
ASSLSRGTYNEQF
>TRBV9|TRBJ1-3
ASSDRPGNSGNTIY
>TRBV19|TRBJ2-7
ASSPSGGASEQY
>TRBV27|TRBJ1-5
ASSAQGRSNQPQH
>TRBV2|TRBJ1-5
ASSLQGARQPQH
>TRBV27|TRBJ1-1
ASSIRDRGLGTEAF
>TRBV5-4|TRBJ1-2
ALTQRPGQALGYT
>TRBV28|TRBJ1-3
ASSPHRVRAGNTIY
>TRBV2|TRBJ1-2
ASSVGRQGPYGYT
>TRBV19|TRBJ2-2
ASSQSTSGGRTGELF